The T cell receptor (beta chain) under discussion was sequenced for a study of T cells expressing NK-cell markers. TCRdb reanalyzed the 5' RACE reads and collapses them to one entry per CDR3 protein, without DNA. The table lists some 600,000 distinct CDR3 sequences. Study results and caveats: Top CD8+ clonotypes included the dominant CD3+CD56+NKG2C+ clonotypes in five to seven donors.

CDR3 length: 17 amino acids. Looked up from germline, CDR1 is SGHVS and CDR2 is FNYEAQ. A note on this clonotype: Its antigen is undetermined.

The chain links TRBV7-6 to TRBJ2-1; no DNA is available, so the TRBD2 call from TCRdb remains unchecked. Sequenced material: blood T cells: a sorted CD56 or NKG2C T cell subset, CD4+ or CD8+ T cells, or bulk PBMC T cells (not recorded which). The clonotype comes from a man between 18 and 35 years old in good health. CDR3 amino acids: CASSLWGAGVLENEQFF.